The clone carrying this TCR beta chain has a handful of counts. V was pared by 8 bases and J by 5 bases, with 10 bases between. The CDR3 loop spans 12 amino acids. This record belongs to a study of blood T cells in healthy people across ages. PCR was performed a second time for 7 to 11 cycles using a sample-barcoded 5' primer and a J-beta primer mix. TCRdb itself ran the 5' RACE reads through MiXCR, one entry per CDR3 protein. The sample lists about 970,000 distinct CDR3 sequences, roughly 50% seen once, with about 21% in the top ten. The V gene is TRBV12-3 or TRBV12-4, the J gene TRBJ2-1; no reliable D call. The clonotype was recovered from a woman between 55 and 75 years old in good health. The sample consisted of blood. CDR3 residues: CASAPWDNEQFF. CDR3 in DNA: TGTGCCAGCGCCCCTTGGGACAATGAGCAGTTCTTC.